This T cell receptor beta chain was obtained from a study of OX40 agonist ivuxolimab in advanced cancers. Study overall: At 0.01 to 10 mg/kg, ivuxolimab was administered intravenously to patients every 2 weeks.

TCRdb's copy holds only in-frame clones and misses some; the assay was immunoSEQ multiplex PCR. The data hold around 68,000 clones, with around nine tenths observed a single time. This clone was seen a single time. Its antigen is unknown. The CDR3 contains 14 residues. After removal of 5 bases from V and 0 bases from J, the junction contained 3 bases not matched to a gene. From germline, CDR1 is SGHTA and CDR2 FQGNSA. Study-level findings and limits: Within 6 weeks, CD4+ and CD8+ blood T cells expanded clonally at 0.1 to 3.0 mg/kg.

The input for sequencing was CD4+ or CD8+ T cells sorted from blood, taken in a trial of the OX40 agonist ivuxolimab. The J gene is TRBJ1-1, the V gene TRBV7-2, with 7 bases aligning to TRBD1. The sequence came from an adult with an advanced solid tumor such as melanoma, head and neck, liver or kidney cancer. This CDR3 is CASSIRGVNTEAFF. CDR3 sequence (DNA): TGTGCCAGCAGCATCAGGGGGGTGAACACTGAAGCTTTCTTT. The entire variable domain, with the rest obtained from reference TRBV7-2 and TRBJ1-1, is as follows: GAGVSQSPSNKVTEKGKDVELRCDPISGHTALYWYRQSLGQGLEFLIYFQGNSAPDKSGLPSDRFSAERTGGSVSTLTIQRTQQEDSAVYLCASSIRGVNTEAFFGQGTRLTVV.